A single sample is the source of the 29 T cell receptor beta chains below, sequenced in a study of blood T cells in healthy people across ages. A sample-barcoded 5' primer and a J-beta primer mix were used in a second PCR of roughly 7 to 11 cycles. TCRdb re-called the 5' RACE reads through MiXCR, storing one row per CDR3 protein. Altogether 650,000 to 700,000 distinct CDR3 sequences are present, over 40% being singletons, with the ten largest covering roughly 13%. Material for sequencing was blood. The receptors shown here come from a woman older than 75 in good health.

This chain links TRBV20-1 with TRBJ2-1, with 9 bases matching TRBD2. This CDR3 region has 14 residues. Trimming cost V 1 base and J 7 bases; bases outside gene matches: 5. The germline V gene encodes CDR1 DFQATT and CDR2 SNEGSKA (reference sequence). In DNA, the CDR3 is TGCAGTGCTAGAGTAGCGGGAGACAGGAATGAGCAGTTCTTC. Its translation: CSARVAGDRNEQFF.

The rearrangement links TRBV20-1 to TRBJ2-1; 8 positions match TRBD2. This CDR3 is 16 amino acids long. The J segment lost 2 bases and the V segment lost 0 bases, leaving 6 bases of the junction unmatched. Per germline, CDR1 DFQATT and CDR2 SNEGSKA (reference sequence). The chain's CDR3 is CSARDTQRGPYNEQFF. CDR3 DNA sequence: TGCAGTGCTAGAGATACCCAGCGGGGGCCCTACAATGAGCAGTTCTTC.

Concerning this clonotype itself: One end of the junction fails to match germline, which may point to a read error. V usage is TRBV11-2 and J usage is TRBJ2-4; a possible D gene is TRBD2 (6 bases). Per the germline V gene, CDR1 is SGHAT and CDR2 is FQNNGV. The CDR3 is made up of 14 amino acids. The CDR3 spells CASSPGGVAGIRYF. The CDR3 DNA sequence: TGTGCCAGCAGCCCCGGAGGGGTAGCAGGAATTCGGTACTTC. Using reference TRBV11-2 and TRBJ2-4 for the parts outside the CDR3, the full variable domain is EAGVAQSPRYKIIEKRQSVAFWCNPISGHATLYWYQQILGQGPKLLIQFQNNGVVDDSQLPKDRFSAERLKGVDSTLKIQPAKLEDSAVYLCASSPGGVAGIRYFGAGTRLSVL.

This clonotype was picked up a small number of times. CDR3 region: CSAKDRATEAFF. In DNA, the CDR3 is TGCAGTGCTAAGGACAGGGCCACTGAAGCTTTCTTT. The chain combines TRBV20-1 with TRBJ1-1; TRBD1 matches 8 bases. The V gene's germline CDR1 is DFQATT and CDR2 SNEGSKA (reference sequence). This CDR3 has 12 residues. V gave up 4 bases and J gave up 4 bases; unmatched junction bases: 2.

This clonotype showed up just a few times. V gene TRBV5-1 combines with J gene TRBJ2-3; D perhaps matches TRBD1 (6 bases). This CDR3 contains 13 residues. The germline gives CDR1 SGHRS, CDR2 YFSETQ. The V end was cut by 4 bases, the J end by 5 bases, with 11 bases between. The CDR3 bases are TGCGCCAGCAGCCTACAGGGAAGAGATACGCAGTATTTT. It specifies CASSLQGRDTQYF.

This clonotype was seen repeatedly, ten times or more. V gene TRBV6-6 combines with J gene TRBJ2-7; 7 bases line up with TRBD2. This CDR3 spans 14 amino acids. Germline-derived CDR1 and CDR2 are MNHNY and SVGAGI (reference sequence). V was clipped by 4 bases and J by 5 bases; unmatched bases: 8. CDR3 amino acids: CASSLGGSSHEQYF. Here the CDR3 DNA reads TGTGCCAGCAGTTTGGGCGGGAGTTCTCACGAGCAGTACTTC.

For the CDR3, the DNA is TGTGCCAGCAGTGAGTACGGACTAGCCGGCACAGATACGCAGTATTTT. Protein: CASSEYGLAGTDTQYF. This chain joins TRBV25-1 and TRBJ2-3; 8 nucleotides match TRBD2. This CDR3 spans 16 amino acids. Trimming cost V 3 bases and J 1 base; bases outside gene matches: 6. Germline CDR1 reads MGHDK; CDR2 reads SYGVNS. Full variable domain (missing parts from reference TRBV25-1 and TRBJ2-3): EADIYQTPRYLVIGTGKKITLECSQTMGHDKMYWYQQDPGMELHLIHYSYGVNSTEKGDLSSESTVSRIRTEHFPLTLESARPSHTSQYLCASSEYGLAGTDTQYFGPGTRLTVL.

CDR3 sequence reads: CARTGIAQETQYF. As DNA, the CDR3 is TGTGCCAGGACAGGGATTGCCCAAGAGACCCAGTACTTC. The rearrangement links TRBV30 to TRBJ2-5, with 8 nucleotides matching TRBD1. The ends lost 8 bases at V and 1 base at J; junction bases unmatched: 6. Looked up from germline, CDR1 is GTSNPN and CDR2 is SVGIG (reference sequence). The CDR3 sequence is 13 residues long.

The CDR3 DNA sequence: TGCGCCAGCAGCCCCATAAGGGGGGACATTCAGTACTTC. This codes for CASSPIRGDIQYF. The chain couples TRBV4-1 to TRBJ2-4, with D possibly called TRBD1 or TRBD2 (6 bases each). The CDR3 extends over 13 amino acids. V lost 4 bases and J lost 8, with 12 bases in between. The germline gives CDR1 MGHRA, CDR2 YSYEKL.

This clonotype was picked up many times. This chain joins TRBV5-5 and TRBJ2-7, with D perhaps TRBD1 (5 bases). Deletions cut 5 bases from V and 2 bases from J, with 14 bases between. This CDR3 is 14 amino acids long. The V gene's germline CDR1 is SGHKS and CDR2 YYEKEE (reference sequence). The CDR3 sequence is CASSFPTGPYEQYF. For the CDR3, the DNA is TGTGCCAGCAGTTTCCCTACAGGACCCTACGAGCAGTACTTC.

This clonotype was seen only once. A much larger clonotype is one base distant, so this may be a read error. In nucleotides, the CDR3 is TGCAGCGTTGTATGGAGTGGGGCGGGCGAGCAGTACTTC. Its protein product is CSVVWSGAGEQYF. J is TRBJ2-7 and V is TRBV29-1; the D gene could be TRBD1 or TRBD2 (5 bases each). V was trimmed by 4 bases and J by 6 bases, leaving 16 bases between them. Germline V lookup: CDR1 SQVTM, CDR2 ANQGSEA. The CDR3 sequence is 13 residues long.

V is TRBV5-1 and J is TRBJ1-2; D is possibly TRBD1 (5 bases). This CDR3 comprises 14 residues. The germline V gene has CDR1 SGHRS and CDR2 YFSETQ. Trimming cost V 3 bases and J 6 bases, with 15 bases left between them. This CDR3 reads CASSSEGSANGYTF. CDR3 bases: TGCGCCAGCAGCTCGGAGGGGTCGGCAAATGGCTACACCTTC. Full variable domain (remainder filled in from reference TRBV5-1 and TRBJ1-2): KAGVTQTPRYLIKTRGQQVTLSCSPISGHRSVSWYQQTPGQGLQFLFEYFSETQRNKGNFPGRFSGRQFSNSRSEMNVSTLELGDSALYLCASSSEGSANGYTFGSGTRLTVV.

The chain uses TRBV6-6 and TRBJ2-1; the D is unclear. Germline CDR1 MNHNY, CDR2 SVGAGI (reference sequence). The CDR3 totals 15 residues. Here the CDR3 reads CVTIQTPRPKETQFF. CDR3 coding DNA: TGTGTCACCATCCAGACTCCCCGCCCCAAAGAGACCCAGTTCTTC.

This chain uses TRBV29-1 with TRBJ2-3, with 12 bases matching TRBD2. The germline V gene has CDR1 SQVTM and CDR2 ANQGSEA. The junction had 8 bases not matched to a gene; V was cut back by 6 bases and J by 4 bases. CDR3 length: 15 residues. CDR3 nucleotides: TGCAGCGTACTTAACGGACTAGCGGGATCAGATACGCAGTATTTT. It translates to CSVLNGLAGSDTQYF.

The chain employs TRBV21-1 and TRBJ2-2. TRBV21-1 is an annotated pseudogene. The CDR3 totals 17 residues. In DNA, the CDR3 is TGTGCCAGCAGCAAAGAGGTAACGACGACGAACACCGGGGAGCTGTTTTTT. As protein: CASSKEVTTTNTGELFF.

The rearrangement joins TRBV29-1 to TRBJ2-1; tentatively, D is TRBD2 (6 bases). The germline V gene encodes CDR1 SQVTM and CDR2 ANQGSEA. V lost 4 bases and J 7 bases, leaving 14 bases between the germline ends. The CDR3 runs to 13 residues. This CDR3 reads CSVGQRATNEQFF. CDR3 sequence (DNA): TGCAGCGTTGGACAGCGGGCCACTAATGAGCAGTTCTTC.

This clonotype showed up many times. The DNA for the CDR3 is TGTGCCAGCAGCCCCCGAGGACAGTCCCTTTATGGCTACACCTTC. Amino acid sequence: CASSPRGQSLYGYTF. V usage is TRBV7-8 and J usage is TRBJ1-2; the D gene is possibly TRBD1 (6 bases). The CDR3 spans 15 residues. V was trimmed by 5 bases and J by 5 bases, leaving 18 bases between them. The germline CDR1 and CDR2 sequences are SGHVS and FQNEAQ.

The chain has TRBV11-2 and TRBJ2-1; 9 bases fit TRBD1. The germline CDR1 and CDR2 sequences are SGHAT and FQNNGV. V trimming: 7 bases; J trimming: 4 bases; junction bases outside the gene matches: 11. The CDR3 consists of 16 residues. The CDR3 DNA follows: TGTGCCAGCAACCCATTGTCCGGGACAGGGTACAATGAGCAGTTCTTC. It translates to CASNPLSGTGYNEQFF.

This clonotype has ten or more counts. This chain joins TRBV7-3 and TRBJ2-1, with D unresolved. The CDR3 has 17 residues. Trimming pared 2 bases from V and 1 base from J, leaving 15 bases between. Germline V lookup: CDR1 SGHTA, CDR2 FQGTGA. The DNA of the CDR3 is TGTGCCAGCAGCTTATTAGGTAGCCGGGCGTCCTACAATGAGCAGTTCTTC. This encodes CASSLLGSRASYNEQFF.

Concerning this clonotype itself: A single base separates this from a much larger clone, so it may be a read error. V usage is TRBV2 and J usage is TRBJ2-7; D is undetermined. Germline V gene lookup returns CDR1 SNHLY and CDR2 FYNNEI. V dropped 8 bases and J dropped 1 base, with 15 bases sitting between them. This CDR3 region has 14 residues. The CDR3: CASRIDGPSYEQYF. The CDR3 DNA is TGTGCCAGCCGGATCGACGGACCATCCTACGAGCAGTACTTC.

As for this clonotype: An end of the junction differs from the germline gene, which may be a read error. The chain employs TRBV5-1 and TRBJ2-7; no reliable D call. The CDR3 runs to 12 residues. The germline gives CDR1 SGHRS, CDR2 YFSETQ. CDR3 residues: CACSESRREQYF. In DNA form, the CDR3 reads TGCGCCTGCAGCGAGAGCCGAAGAGAGCAGTACTTC.

Comment on this clonotype: One junction end does not reproduce the germline sequence, and a read error may be involved. V usage is TRBV7-7 and J usage is TRBJ2-5; unclear D gene. The CDR3 is 14 residues long. Germline values: CDR1 SSHAT, CDR2 FNYEAQ (reference sequence). The CDR3 reads CASSLNLDQETQYF. Here the CDR3 DNA reads TGTGCTAGCAGCTTAAATCTAGACCAAGAGACCCAGTACTTC.

A note on this clonotype: A read error is possible here, since a much larger clone lies one base away. The CDR3: CSGSSGAMEAQYF. For the CDR3, the DNA is TGCAGTGGCAGTTCGGGAGCGATGGAGGCCCAGTACTTC. The rearrangement uses TRBV20-1 and TRBJ2-5, with a weak D call TRBD2 (6 bases). Germline-derived CDR1 and CDR2 are DFQATT and SNEGSKA (reference sequence). The V end was cut by 7 bases, the J end by 9 bases, with 21 bases between. The CDR3 consists of 13 residues.

The chain employs TRBV29-1 and TRBJ2-3; D is unresolved. Germline loops: CDR1 SQVTM, CDR2 ANQGSEA. The CDR3 totals 13 residues. V shed 6 bases and J shed 2 bases, with 12 bases lying between them. Written as DNA, the CDR3 is TGCAGCGTCGGTGGCCTCCTCACAGATACGCAGTATTTT. This codes for CSVGGLLTDTQYF.

This clonotype turned up a few times. The rearrangement links TRBV12-3 or TRBV12-4 to TRBJ2-2; D possibly corresponds to TRBD1 (7 bases). Trimming cost V 7 bases and J 5 bases, with 20 bases left between them. The CDR3 runs 16 residues. The CDR3 loop is CASILARGAPTGELFF. CDR3 nucleotide sequence: TGTGCCAGCATCCTTGCCAGGGGGGCGCCTACCGGGGAGCTGTTTTTT.

The J gene is TRBJ2-3, the V gene TRBV20-1; TRBD2 agrees at 9 bases. This CDR3 spans 15 amino acids. The V and J ends lost 0 bases and 6 bases, in that order; junction bases with no gene match: 7. Germline-derived CDR1 and CDR2 are DFQATT and SNEGSKA (reference sequence). In DNA form, the CDR3 reads TGCAGTGCTAGAGAAGCGAGCGGGGGGTGGGATACGCAGTATTTT. Translated, it gives CSAREASGGWDTQYF.

This chain links TRBV29-1 with TRBJ2-7; 9 bases are shared with TRBD2. After removal of 4 bases from V and 7 bases from J, the junction contained 14 bases not matched to a gene. Germline V CDR1 and CDR2: SQVTM, ANQGSEA. The CDR3 runs 15 residues. Written as DNA, the CDR3 is TGCAGCGTTGCCGTTTTAGCGGGAGTCTCAAATGAGCAGTACTTC. As protein: CSVAVLAGVSNEQYF.

Note on this clonotype: A much larger clone sits a single nucleotide away, making a read error possible. The chain is built from TRBV5-1 and TRBJ2-4, with D maybe TRBD2 (6 bases). V shed 0 bases and J shed 13 bases, with 20 bases lying between them. The V gene's germline CDR1 is SGHRS and CDR2 YFSETQ. The CDR3 is 15 amino acids. CDR3 loop: CASSLVGTTREEQYF. The CDR3 DNA reads as TGCGCCAGCAGCTTGGTGGGGACGACAAGGGAGGAGCAGTACTTC. The variable domain in full, completed from reference TRBV5-1 and TRBJ2-4, reads KAGVTQTPRYLIKTRGQQVTLSCSPISGHRSVSWYQQTPGQGLQFLFEYFSETQRNKGNFPGRFSGRQFSNSRSEMNVSTLELGDSALYLCASSLVGTTREEQYFGAGTRLSVL.

This clonotype was seen only a few times. The chain links TRBV15 to TRBJ2-6; D is perhaps TRBD1 (5 bases). CDR1 and CDR2 from the germline V gene are LNHNV and YYDKDF (reference sequence). The germline V and J ends were trimmed by 4 bases and 0 bases, with 7 bases remaining between them. The CDR3 is 15 amino acids. CDR3 DNA: TGTGCCACCAGCATGACAGACTCTGGGGCCAACGTCCTGACTTTC. Translating gives CATSMTDSGANVLTF.